This is a list of T cell receptor beta chains from one sample in a study of shared clonotypes between healthy human individuals. The method was immunoSEQ multiplex PCR; TCRdb's version includes in-frame clones alone and lacks a portion of them. The table records some 2,100,000 clones, approximately 95% of them present only once. The sample was naive CD4+ T cells sorted from blood. These receptors were obtained from a young man in good health. The CDR3 runs from the conserved cysteine through the conserved F or W. Fields, in order: CDR3 length, clone size, J gene, V gene, D gene, CDR3 protein, CDR3 DNA. The D gene is left open where the match is weak. The size entry is marked missing in some rows and otherwise reads once, few, many or a size class.

15,-,TRBJ2-7,TRBV7-9,-,CASSLKSPQGLEQYF,TGTGCCAGCAGCTTAAAGAGCCCGCAAGGGCTTGAGCAGTACTTC
12,-,TRBJ1-1,TRBV6-1,TRBD1,CASSEFRGNAFF,TGTGCCAGCAGTGAATTCAGGGGGAACGCTTTCTTT
14,-,TRBJ2-1,TRBV30,-,CAWSSHMEGNEQFF,TGTGCCTGGAGTTCTCATATGGAGGGAAATGAGCAGTTCTTC
16,-,TRBJ2-1,TRBV10-3,TRBD2,CAISGTSGGTKNEQFF,TGTGCCATCAGTGGGACTAGCGGGGGGACAAAGAATGAGCAGTTCTTC
16,-,TRBJ2-7,TRBV10-3,-,CAISESSKGQPYEQYF,TGTGCCATCAGTGAGTCGTCGAAGGGACAACCCTACGAGCAGTACTTC
15,-,TRBJ1-5,TRBV9,-,CASSVDGMSNQPQHF,TGTGCCAGCAGCGTAGACGGGATGAGCAATCAGCCCCAGCATTTT
16,-,TRBJ2-2,TRBV7-3,TRBD1,CASSPGQGRATGELFF,TGTGCCAGCAGCCCAGGACAGGGGCGTGCCACCGGGGAGCTGTTTTTT
14,-,TRBJ2-3,TRBV10-1,-,CASSVGGMGNTQYF,TGCGCCAGCAGTGTAGGGGGAATGGGGAATACGCAGTATTTT
12,few,TRBJ1-2,TRBV7-2,-,CASSSDSYGYTF,TGTGCCAGCAGCTCGGACAGCTATGGCTACACCTTC
12,-,TRBJ2-1,TRBV5-1,-,CASSGRNNEQFF,TGCGCCAGCAGCGGGCGGAACAATGAGCAGTTCTTC
12,-,TRBJ1-1,TRBV30,-,CAWISGNTEAFF,TGTGCCTGGATATCAGGGAACACTGAAGCTTTCTTT
14,-,TRBJ1-5,TRBV19,-,CASSWDGTYQPQHF,TGTGCCAGTAGCTGGGACGGCACGTATCAGCCCCAGCATTTT
15,-,TRBJ2-1,TRBV18,TRBD2,CASSPAQTSVDEQFF,TGTGCCAGCTCACCCGCCCAGACTAGCGTCGATGAGCAGTTCTTC
15,-,TRBJ1-4,TRBV18,TRBD1,CASSPMDRENEKLFF,TGTGCCAGCTCACCTATGGACAGGGAGAATGAAAAACTGTTTTTT
14,-,TRBJ2-2,TRBV5-1,-,CASSLGHGTGELFF,TGCGCCAGCAGCTTAGGACATGGAACCGGGGAGCTGTTTTTT
13,-,TRBJ2-7,TRBV5-4,-,CASSPGSGYEQYF,TGTGCCAGCAGCCCCGGGAGTGGCTACGAGCAGTACTTC
13,-,TRBJ2-7,TRBV23-1,-,CAVSGLAKGEQYF,TGCGCCGTCTCAGGGCTAGCAAAGGGCGAGCAGTACTTC
10,once,TRBJ2-1,TRBV30,-,CALSYNEQFF,TGTGCCTTATCCTACAATGAGCAGTTCTTC
13,-,TRBJ2-7,TRBV19,-,CASSITGSYEQYF,TGTGCCAGTAGTATAACGGGGTCCTACGAGCAGTACTTC
13,once,TRBJ2-5,TRBV18,-,CASSPLGQETQYF,TGTGCCAGCTCACCACTCGGACAAGAGACCCAGTACTTC
14,-,TRBJ1-5,TRBV6-1,-,CASSEVLSNQPQHF,TGTGCCAGCAGTGAAGTCCTTAGCAATCAGCCCCAGCATTTT
16,-,TRBJ1-1,TRBV5-5,TRBD1,CASSPTDRVSNTEAFF,TGTGCCAGCAGCCCGACAGACAGGGTCTCGAACACTGAAGCTTTCTTT
16,-,TRBJ2-7,TRBV7-6,TRBD1,CASSLVKTGGLYEQYF,TGTGCCAGCAGCTTAGTGAAGACAGGGGGTCTCTACGAGCAGTACTTC
15,-,TRBJ1-2,TRBV6-1,-,CASSERVGGGYGYTF,TGTGCCAGCAGTGAGAGGGTTGGGGGGGGCTATGGCTACACCTTC
15,-,TRBJ1-1,TRBV6-1,-,CASSALAGSNTEAFF,TGTGCCAGCAGCGCTCTTGCTGGGTCGAACACTGAAGCTTTCTTT
19,-,TRBJ2-7,TRBV13,TRBD1,CASSLGPGTGGRFAYEQYF,TGTGCCAGCAGCTTAGGCCCCGGGACAGGGGGAAGGTTCGCCTACGAGCAGTACTTC
15,few,TRBJ1-2,TRBV27,TRBD1,CASSPLDRGWSGYTF,TGTGCCAGCAGTCCGCTTGACAGGGGATGGAGTGGCTACACCTTC
15,once,TRBJ1-4,TRBV30,TRBD1,CAWGRTGATNEKLFF,TGTGCCTGGGGGAGGACAGGGGCAACTAATGAAAAACTGTTTTTT
15,once,TRBJ1-2,TRBV5-8,-,CASSLEDGGARGYTF,TGTGCCAGCAGCTTGGAAGATGGTGGGGCGCGAGGCTACACCTTC
14,-,TRBJ2-1,TRBV10-2,TRBD2,CASSATGGPGEQFF,TGCGCCAGCAGTGCGACGGGAGGGCCTGGAGAGCAGTTCTTC
13,-,TRBJ1-1,TRBV14,-,CASSPQGRRGAFF,TGTGCCAGCAGCCCCCAGGGTCGACGGGGGGCTTTCTTT
13,-,TRBJ2-7,TRBV6-6,-,CASNKLESYEQYF,TGTGCCAGCAATAAACTAGAATCCTACGAGCAGTACTTC
14,-,TRBJ2-3,TRBV29-1,-,CSVVFAAKQDTQYF,TGCAGCGTTGTGTTCGCGGCGAAGCAGGATACGCAGTATTTT
20,-,TRBJ1-1,TRBV4-3,TRBD1,CASSQGSKGQGWAANTEAFF,TGCGCCAGCAGCCAAGGCTCTAAGGGACAGGGGTGGGCAGCGAACACTGAAGCTTTCTTT
11,-,TRBJ2-3,TRBV20-1,-,CSAPITDTQYF,TGCAGTGCTCCCATCACAGATACGCAGTATTTT
16,-,TRBJ1-4,TRBV2,TRBD1,CASRRQGMSTNEKLFF,TGTGCCAGCAGGCGACAGGGGATGTCGACTAATGAAAAACTGTTTTTT
14,-,TRBJ2-5,TRBV5-4,-,CASSPDRNQETQYF,TGTGCCAGCAGCCCTGACAGGAACCAAGAGACCCAGTACTTC
11,-,TRBJ2-7,TRBV20-1,-,CSASDDLEQYF,TGCAGTGCTAGCGATGATCTAGAACAGTACTTC
14,-,TRBJ2-1,TRBV6-1,-,CATSRDTTQDEQFF,TGTGCCACCTCCCGGGACACCACTCAGGATGAGCAGTTCTTC
12,-,TRBJ1-2,TRBV6-1,-,CASSAGEYGYTF,TGTGCCAGCAGCGCGGGGGAGTATGGCTACACCTTC
14,once,TRBJ2-3,TRBV6-5,-,CASSYSGQTDTQYF,TGTGCCAGCAGTTACAGCGGACAAACAGATACGCAGTATTTT
15,-,TRBJ1-2,TRBV6-5,-,CASSYSATGNYGYTF,TGTGCCAGCAGTTACTCCGCGACAGGAAACTATGGCTACACCTTC
14,-,TRBJ2-5,TRBV6-1,-,CASSEAWLQETQYF,TGTGCCAGCAGTGAAGCGTGGCTTCAAGAGACCCAGTACTTC
15,-,TRBJ1-3,TRBV7-9,-,CASSSVGRAGNTIYF,TGTGCCAGCAGCTCGGTCGGACGGGCCGGAAACACCATATATTTT
15,-,TRBJ2-7,TRBV18,-,CASSPPSVPSYEQYF,TGTGCCAGCTCACCACCGTCGGTCCCGTCCTACGAGCAGTACTTC
14,-,TRBJ2-1,TRBV29-1,-,CSVEVTDSYNEQFF,TGCAGCGTTGAAGTCACCGACTCCTACAATGAGCAGTTCTTC
15,once,TRBJ2-2,TRBV10-2,-,CASSDWGGNTGELFF,TGCGCCAGCAGTGACTGGGGAGGCAACACCGGGGAGCTGTTTTTT
17,-,TRBJ1-2,TRBV4-2,-,CASSKQGASNPNYGYTF,TGTGCCAGCAGCAAACAGGGCGCGTCCAATCCTAACTATGGCTACACCTTC
15,-,TRBJ2-7,TRBV19,-,CASSPLGRTPYEQYF,TGTGCCAGTAGTCCCCTCGGGCGGACCCCCTACGAGCAGTACTTC
12,-,TRBJ2-7,TRBV19,-,CASSIWGYEQYF,TGTGCCAGTAGTATTTGGGGCTACGAGCAGTACTTC
17,-,TRBJ2-1,TRBV18,TRBD2,CASTGLAGGLTYNEQFF,TGTGCCAGCACAGGACTAGCGGGAGGGCTCACTTACAATGAGCAGTTCTTC
14,-,TRBJ1-1,TRBV9,-,CASSVLGSDTEAFF,TGTGCCAGCAGCGTATTGGGGTCAGACACTGAAGCTTTCTTT
11,few,TRBJ2-5,TRBV10-3,-,CAISARETQYF,TGTGCCATCAGTGCCCGAGAGACCCAGTACTTC
15,once,TRBJ1-2,TRBV6-5,-,CASRRGVGTNYGYTF,TGTGCCAGCAGGAGGGGTGTGGGCACTAACTATGGCTACACCTTC
13,-,TRBJ2-7,TRBV6-6,-,CASRVPSSGEQYF,TGTGCCAGCAGGGTACCGAGCTCCGGCGAGCAGTACTTC
15,-,TRBJ1-5,TRBV11-2,TRBD1,CASSQGQGHNQPQHF,TGTGCCAGCAGCCAAGGACAGGGGCACAATCAGCCCCAGCATTTT
14,-,TRBJ1-2,TRBV10-2,TRBD1,CASSLGDSNYGYTF,TGCGCCAGCAGTTTAGGGGACAGCAACTATGGCTACACCTTC
16,-,TRBJ1-5,TRBV18,-,CASSPPRQGSNQPQHF,TGTGCCAGCTCACCCCCGAGGCAGGGAAGCAATCAGCCCCAGCATTTT
14,-,TRBJ1-2,TRBV10-3,-,CAISEDSRMSGYTF,TGTGCCATCAGTGAGGACTCGAGGATGAGTGGCTACACCTTC
14,-,TRBJ2-7,TRBV7-6,-,CASSQEAQTYEQYF,TGTGCCAGCAGCCAAGAAGCTCAGACCTACGAGCAGTACTTC